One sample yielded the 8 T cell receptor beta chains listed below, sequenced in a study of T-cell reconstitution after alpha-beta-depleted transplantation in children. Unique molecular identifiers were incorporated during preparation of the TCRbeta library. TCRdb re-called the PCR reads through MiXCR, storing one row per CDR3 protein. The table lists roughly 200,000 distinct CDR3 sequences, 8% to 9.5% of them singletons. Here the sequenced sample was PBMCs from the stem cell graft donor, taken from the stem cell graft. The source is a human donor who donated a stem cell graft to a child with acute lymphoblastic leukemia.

In DNA form, the CDR3 reads TGCAGCGCTGGGACAGGGACCTCAGGCGAGCAGTACTTC. Protein product: CSAGTGTSGEQYF. V gene TRBV29-1 combines with J gene TRBJ2-7; 9 bases map to TRBD1. The CDR3 runs 13 residues. Trimming removed 7 bases from V and 6 bases from J; junction bases left unmatched: 10. CDR1 and CDR2 from the germline V gene are SQVTM and ANQGSEA.

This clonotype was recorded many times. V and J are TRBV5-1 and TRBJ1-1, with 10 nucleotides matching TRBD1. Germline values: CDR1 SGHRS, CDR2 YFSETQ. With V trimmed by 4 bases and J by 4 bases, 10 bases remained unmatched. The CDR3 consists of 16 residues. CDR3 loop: CASSLGTGEGGTEAFF. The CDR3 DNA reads TGCGCCAGCAGCCTCGGGACAGGGGAAGGGGGCACTGAAGCTTTCTTT.

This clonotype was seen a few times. CDR3 region: CASSYSHGGTEAFF. The CDR3, as DNA: TGTGCCAGCAGTTACTCGCACGGCGGTACTGAAGCTTTCTTT. The genes are TRBV6-2 or TRBV6-3 and TRBJ1-1; D gene uncertain. The CDR3 spans 14 residues. V was clipped by 0 bases and J by 5 bases, with 10 bases between them. CDR1 is MNHEY, CDR2 SVGEGT, per germline.

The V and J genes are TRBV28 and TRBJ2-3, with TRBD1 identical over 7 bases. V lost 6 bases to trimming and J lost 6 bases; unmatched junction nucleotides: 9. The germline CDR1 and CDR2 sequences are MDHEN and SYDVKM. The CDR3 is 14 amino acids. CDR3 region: CASSETGLGDTQYF. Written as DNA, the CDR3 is TGTGCCAGCAGCGAGACAGGGCTAGGTGATACGCAGTATTTT.

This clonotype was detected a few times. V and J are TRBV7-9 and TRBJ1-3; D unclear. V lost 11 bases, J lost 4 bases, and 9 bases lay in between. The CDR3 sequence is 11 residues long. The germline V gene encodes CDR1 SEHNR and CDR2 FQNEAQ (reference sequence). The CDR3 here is CAGLYGNTIYF. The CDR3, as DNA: TGTGCCGGACTTTACGGAAACACCATATATTTT.

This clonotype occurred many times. CDR3 DNA sequence: TGCAGTGCTGCCCCACGACAGGGGGGCAATCAGCCCCAGCATTTT. Protein product: CSAAPRQGGNQPQHF. The chain is built from TRBV20-1 and TRBJ1-5, with 9 bases matching TRBD1. The germline gives CDR1 DFQATT, CDR2 SNEGSKA (reference sequence). The CDR3 covers 15 residues. V was clipped by 5 bases and J by 2 bases; unmatched bases: 7.

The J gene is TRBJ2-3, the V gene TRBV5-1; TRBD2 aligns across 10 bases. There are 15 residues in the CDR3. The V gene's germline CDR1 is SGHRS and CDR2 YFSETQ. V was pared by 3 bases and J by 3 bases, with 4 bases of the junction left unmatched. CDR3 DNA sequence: TGCGCCAGCAGCTCGGTAGCGGGGGGTACAGATACGCAGTATTTT. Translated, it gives CASSSVAGGTDTQYF.

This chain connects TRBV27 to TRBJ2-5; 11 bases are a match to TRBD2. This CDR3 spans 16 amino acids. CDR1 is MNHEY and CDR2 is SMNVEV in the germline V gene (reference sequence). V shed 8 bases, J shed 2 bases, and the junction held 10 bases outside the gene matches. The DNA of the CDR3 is TGTGCCAGCTCCACTAGCGGGGGCCGACGGCAAGAGACCCAGTACTTC. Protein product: CASSTSGGRRQETQYF.